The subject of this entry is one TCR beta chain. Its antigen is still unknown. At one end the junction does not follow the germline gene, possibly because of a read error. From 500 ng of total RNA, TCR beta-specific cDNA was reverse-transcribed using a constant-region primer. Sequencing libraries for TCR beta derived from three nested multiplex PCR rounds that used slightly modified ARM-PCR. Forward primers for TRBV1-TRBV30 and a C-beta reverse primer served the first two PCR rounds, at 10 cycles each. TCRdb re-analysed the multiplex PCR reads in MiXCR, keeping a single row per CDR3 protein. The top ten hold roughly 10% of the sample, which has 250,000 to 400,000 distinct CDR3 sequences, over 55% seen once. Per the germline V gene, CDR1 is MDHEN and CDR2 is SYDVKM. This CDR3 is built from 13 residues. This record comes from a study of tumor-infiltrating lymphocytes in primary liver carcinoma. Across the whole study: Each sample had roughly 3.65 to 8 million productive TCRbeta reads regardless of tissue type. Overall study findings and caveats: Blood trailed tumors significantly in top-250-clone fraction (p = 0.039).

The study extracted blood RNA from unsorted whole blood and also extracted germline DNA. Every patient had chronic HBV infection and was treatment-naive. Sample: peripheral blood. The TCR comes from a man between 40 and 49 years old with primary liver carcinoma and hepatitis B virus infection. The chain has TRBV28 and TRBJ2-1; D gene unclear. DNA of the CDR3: TGTACCAGCAGTCCCATCCCCTACATTGAGCAGTTCTTC. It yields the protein CTSSPIPYIEQFF.